What follows is one T cell receptor beta chain and its context. This entry belongs to a study of blood T cell repertoires in COVID-19. Original processing methods: Reference gene primer amplification gave estimated nucleated cell counts. Generated by immunoSEQ multiplex PCR, the TCRdb table keeps only in-frame clones and is missing some. That table furnishes V, J and clone size, whereas the DNA furnished D and trimming. Here the sample spans about 220,000 clones, 85% being singletons. Germline CDR1 SNHLY, CDR2 FYNNEI. V was clipped by 4 bases and J by 2 bases; unmatched bases: 5. The CDR3 has 15 amino acids. During active infection, Seattle patients enrolled and were then monitored through disease.

This clonotype was sampled from a woman aged 70 to 79 with COVID-19, enrolled during active disease. V is TRBV2 and J is TRBJ1-5; 7 bases fit TRBD1. Sequencing input: peripheral blood. The CDR3 nucleotides are TGTGCCAGCAGTGCGCAGGGGGACCGCAATCAGCCCCAGCATTTT. Amino acid sequence: CASSAQGDRNQPQHF.